These 11 T cell receptor beta chains originate from one sample sequenced in a study of T cell changes during pregnancy in multiple sclerosis. This table comes from immunoSEQ multiplex PCR, and its TCRdb copy is limited to in-frame clones, with some not included. The table records about 69,000 clones, roughly nine tenths of them present only once. This sample comprised peripheral blood, obtained before pregnancy. The receptors originated from a female donor with multiple sclerosis, enrolled in a pregnancy study.

This clone turned up a few times. This chain joins TRBV5-4 and TRBJ1-1; tentative D call: TRBD1 (5 bases). The germline gives CDR1 SGHNT, CDR2 YYREEE (reference sequence). CDR3 length: 14 residues. Trimming removed 5 bases at V and 8 bases at J, with 19 bases between. CDR3 residues: CASRQSVQELEAFF. The DNA for the CDR3 is TGTGCCAGCAGACAGAGTGTACAGGAGTTGGAAGCTTTCTTT.

This clone was picked up a small number of times. The gene calls are TRBV19 and TRBJ2-5; D gene unclear. V was pared by 1 base and J by 4 bases, with 4 bases between. Germline values: CDR1 LNHDA, CDR2 SQIVND (reference sequence). This CDR3 is 12 amino acids long. CDR3 sequence reads: CASSIGRETQYF. For the CDR3, the DNA is TGTGCCAGTAGTATAGGGAGAGAGACCCAGTACTTC. The full variable domain, with the rest looked up from reference TRBV19 and TRBJ2-5, is DGGITQSPKYLFRKEGQNVTLSCEQNLNHDAMYWYRQDPGQGLRLIYYSQIVNDFQKGDIAEGYSVSREKKESFPLTVTSAQKNPTAFYLCASSIGRETQYFGPGTRLLVL.

This chain connects TRBV27 to TRBJ2-7; D remains ambiguous. The CDR3 is made up of 15 amino acids. In germline, CDR1 is MNHEY, CDR2 SMNVEV (reference sequence). With 2 bases removed from V and 2 bases from J, the gap between germline ends came to 13 bases. This chain's CDR3 is CASSLEPRITYEQYF. Here the CDR3 DNA reads TGTGCCAGCAGTTTAGAGCCGAGAATCACCTACGAGCAGTACTTC.

The CDR3 spells CASSLFGGQARVDSPLHF. The DNA of the CDR3 is TGTGCCAGCAGTTTATTCGGGGGACAGGCGAGGGTGGATTCACCCCTCCACTTT. The V and J genes are TRBV27 and TRBJ1-6, with 8 positions matching TRBD1. CDR1 and CDR2 from the germline V gene are MNHEY and SMNVEV (reference sequence). V trimming: 1 base; J trimming: 8 bases; junction bases outside the gene matches: 13. CDR3 size: 18 residues.

The chain links TRBV5-6 to TRBJ1-1, with no clear D. Germline CDR1 and CDR2: SGHDT and YYEEEE. V shed 3 bases and J shed 7 bases, with 13 bases lying between them. CDR3 length equals 13 residues. The CDR3 DNA reads as TGTGCCAGCAGCTCAGGAATTTTCAATGAAGCTTTCTTT. Protein sequence: CASSSGIFNEAFF.

The gene calls are TRBV5-6 and TRBJ2-5; D not resolved. The CDR3 loop spans 13 amino acids. Trimming stripped 0 bases from V and 1 base from J, with 4 bases between. Per the germline V gene, CDR1 is SGHDT and CDR2 is YYEEEE. The CDR3: CASSLASQETQYF. In DNA, the CDR3 is TGTGCCAGCAGCTTGGCCAGCCAAGAGACCCAGTACTTC.

The chain employs TRBV4-3 and TRBJ2-2, with 7 bases matching TRBD2. This CDR3 is built from 16 residues. The germline V gene has CDR1 LGHNA and CDR2 YSLEER. V shed 1 base, J shed 3 bases, and the junction held 5 bases outside the gene matches. The CDR3 coding sequence is TGCGCCAGCAGCCAAGTTCAGGGAGGGTACACCGGGGAGCTGTTTTTT. Encoded protein: CASSQVQGGYTGELFF.

The V call is TRBV6-5, the J call TRBJ1-2; 9 bases are shared with TRBD1. The CDR3 consists of 15 residues. Unmatched junction bases numbered 9, after V lost 6 bases and J lost 4 bases. CDR1 is MNHEY, CDR2 SVGAGI, per germline. CDR3 protein: CASSFPGQGPYGYTF. CDR3 in DNA: TGTGCCAGCAGCTTTCCGGGACAGGGACCCTATGGCTACACCTTC.

The chain carries TRBV2 and TRBJ2-7, with 11 nucleotides matching TRBD1. CDR1 is SNHLY, CDR2 FYNNEI, per germline. After removal of 6 bases from V and 1 base from J, the junction contained 5 bases not matched to a gene. The CDR3 sequence is 15 residues long. The CDR3 is CASSEGTGGSYEQYF. The CDR3, as DNA: TGTGCCAGCAGCGAGGGGACAGGGGGATCCTACGAGCAGTACTTC. The full variable domain, rest sourced from reference TRBV2 and TRBJ2-7, is EPEVTQTPSHQVTQMGQEVILRCVPISNHLYFYWYRQILGQKVEFLVSFYNNEISEKSEIFDDQFSVERPDGSNFTLKIRSTKLEDSAMYFCASSEGTGGSYEQYFGPGTRLTVT.

The gene calls are TRBV7-9 and TRBJ2-1; 7 bases match TRBD2. V was pared by 5 bases and J by 3 bases, with 10 bases of the junction left unmatched. The CDR3 length is 16 residues. Germline CDR1 and CDR2: SEHNR and FQNEAQ (reference sequence). CDR3 sequence (DNA): TGTGCCAGCAGCCCGTCCGGGGGGACCCACTACAATGAGCAGTTCTTC. Protein sequence: CASSPSGGTHYNEQFF.

The chain joins TRBV4-1 to TRBJ2-5; 7 bases are a match to TRBD1. V was clipped by 0 bases and J by 3 bases; unmatched bases: 4. The CDR3 covers 15 residues. Germline V lookup: CDR1 MGHRA, CDR2 YSYEKL. CDR3 residues: CASSQEGTVKETQYF. CDR3 nucleotide sequence: TGCGCCAGCAGCCAAGAAGGGACAGTGAAAGAGACCCAGTACTTC.